Listed here are 18 T cell receptor beta chains from one sample, sequenced in a study of blood T cells in healthy people across ages (dated by TCRdb to the mid-2010s). Libraries were constructed by 5' RACE. Sequencing used an Illumina HiSeq 2500. A second roughly 7 to 12 cycle PCR used a sample-barcoded 5' primer and a J-beta primer mix. TCRdb trimmed the raw reads at Q25, called clones with MiXCR and kept productive beta chains. CDR3 protein duplicates are merged, each entry listing the most common genes and DNA. The table for this sample lists 800,000 or so distinct CDR3 sequences; 25% of them were counted only once. Under 4.5% of the sample comes from the top ten. The same sample was also used in a study of T cells of mothers and their children.

The sequenced sample consisted of blood. These receptors all stem from a boy between 5 and 17 years old in good health.

This clonotype occurred a few times. The CDR3 is CASSIRQDNEQFF. The CDR3 nucleotides are TGTGCCAGTAGTATTAGACAGGACAATGAGCAGTTCTTC. V gene TRBV19 combines with J gene TRBJ2-1, with D perhaps TRBD1 (6 bases). Between the trimmed V and J ends, which lost 3 bases and 5 bases, there was a span of 8 bases. Germline lookup yields CDR1 LNHDA and CDR2 SQIVND (reference sequence). This CDR3 is built from 13 residues.

CDR3 residues: CAISAGVITGELFF. The DNA of the CDR3 is TGTGCCATCTCAGCGGGGGTCATCACCGGGGAGCTGTTTTTT. The V and J genes are TRBV6-2 or TRBV6-3 and TRBJ2-2; TRBD2 agrees at 8 bases. Germline trimming cut 10 bases from V and 4 bases from J; bases unmatched to any gene: 8. This CDR3 comprises 14 residues. CDR1 MNHEY and CDR2 SVGEGT come from the germline V gene.

The CDR3 sequence is CAISPVAAATNEKLFF. The CDR3 DNA follows: TGTGCCATCAGCCCTGTCGCAGCCGCAACTAATGAAAAACTGTTTTTT. The rearrangement uses TRBV10-3 and TRBJ1-4; no reliable D call. Deletions cut 6 bases from V and 0 bases from J, with 14 bases between. CDR1 is ENHRY and CDR2 is SYGVKD in the germline V gene. This CDR3 contains 16 residues.

The chain joins TRBV7-9 to TRBJ2-7, with TRBD2 matching over 8 bases. Unmatched junction bases numbered 7, after V lost 4 bases and J lost 5 bases. The CDR3 contains 14 residues. Germline V gene data show CDR1 as SEHNR and CDR2 as FQNEAQ (reference sequence). The CDR3: CASSSRGGFDEQYF. The CDR3 DNA reads as TGTGCCAGCAGCTCTCGCGGGGGGTTCGACGAGCAGTACTTC.

The chain has TRBV27 and TRBJ2-1, with a possible D match to TRBD2 (5 bases). There are 15 residues in the CDR3. Germline loops: CDR1 MNHEY, CDR2 SMNVEV (reference sequence). Between the trimmed V and J ends, which lost 3 bases and 1 base, there was a span of 10 bases. The DNA of the CDR3 is TGTGCCAGCAGTTTGTTCGGGAATTCCTACAATGAGCAGTTCTTC. Translating gives CASSLFGNSYNEQFF.

J is TRBJ2-1 and V is TRBV18; D not resolved. The CDR3 spans 13 residues. V was pared by 2 bases and J by 7 bases, with 9 bases between. Germline CDR1 and CDR2: KGHSH and LQKENI. CDR3 sequence: CASSPWARNEQFF. CDR3 sequence (DNA): TGTGCCAGCTCACCATGGGCTAGAAATGAGCAGTTCTTC.

This clonotype showed up just a few times. This chain joins TRBV27 and TRBJ2-7; 7 bases match TRBD2. The CDR3 consists of 14 residues. Germline V gene sequence: CDR1 MNHEY, CDR2 SMNVEV (reference sequence). Trimming took 5 bases from V and 6 from J; bases not matched to a gene: 10. CDR3 loop: CASSARGRAVEQYF. CDR3 nucleotides: TGTGCCAGCAGTGCCCGGGGGAGGGCCGTCGAGCAGTACTTC.

The J gene is TRBJ2-1, the V gene TRBV3-1, with TRBD2 matching over 14 bases. Germline V gives CDR1 LGHDT, CDR2 YNNKEL (reference sequence). Trimming removed 0 bases from V and 15 bases from J; junction bases left unmatched: 4. This CDR3 has 14 amino acids. The CDR3 DNA reads as TGTGCCAGCAGCCAAGACCCGACTAGCGGGAGGGGGTTCTTC. The encoded protein is CASSQDPTSGRGFF.

The gene calls are TRBV5-6 and TRBJ2-1; 12 bases line up with TRBD2. Trimming at V came to 2 bases and at J to 12 bases, leaving 9 bases not matched to a gene. Germline V CDR1 and CDR2: SGHDT, YYEEEE. This CDR3 has 15 residues. CDR3 in DNA: TGTGCCAGCAGCTTCAGACTAGCGGGGGCAACAGGGCAGTTCTTC. This translates into CASSFRLAGATGQFF.

This clonotype was observed at least ten times. V gene TRBV7-2 combines with J gene TRBJ1-2, with D possibly matching TRBD1 (5 bases). CDR3 length equals 15 residues. The germline V gene encodes CDR1 SGHTA and CDR2 FQGNSA. V was clipped by 0 bases and J by 7 bases, with 15 bases between them. The CDR3 loop reads CASSLAASGRSGYTF. Here the CDR3 DNA reads TGTGCCAGCAGCTTAGCGGCGTCAGGGAGGAGTGGCTACACCTTC.

V is TRBV20-1 and J is TRBJ2-5; tentatively, D is TRBD2 (7 bases). Germline V gene sequence: CDR1 DFQATT, CDR2 SNEGSKA (reference sequence). V lost 6 bases to trimming and J lost 4 bases, with 12 bases between them. The CDR3 length is 12 residues. This CDR3 is CSAREGVETQYF. CDR3 sequence (DNA): TGCAGTGCAAGGGAGGGGGTAGAGACCCAGTACTTC.

In this sample, this clonotype turned up a few times. V and J are TRBV5-1 and TRBJ2-7; no reliable D call. The germline gives CDR1 SGHRS, CDR2 YFSETQ. The CDR3 covers 13 residues. Trimming took off 2 bases at V and 0 bases at J, with 6 bases between the two ends. The CDR3 coding sequence is TGCGCCAGCAGCTTAATCACCTCCTACGAGCAGTACTTC. It is translated as CASSLITSYEQYF.

This clonotype was seen a handful of times. Its ends do not fully match the called genes, so a read error is possible. The V call is TRBV18, the J call TRBJ1-3, with a possible D match to TRBD1 (5 bases). This CDR3 has 17 residues. Germline assignment: CDR1 KGHSH and CDR2 LQKENI. The CDR3 protein is CASSPVNPDNSGSTIYF. CDR3 DNA sequence: TGTGCCAGCTCACCGGTGAACCCGGACAACTCTGGAAGCACCATATATTTT. Full variable domain (missing parts from reference TRBV18 and TRBJ1-3): NAGVMQNPRHLVRRRGQEARLRCSPMKGHSHVYWYRQLPEEGLKFMVYLQKENIIDESGMPKERFSAEFPKEGPSILRIQQVVRGDSAAYFCASSPVNPDNSGSTIYFGEGSWLTVV.

At least ten counts were recorded for this clonotype. V is TRBV7-2 and J is TRBJ2-7; no clear D gene. The germline gives CDR1 SGHTA, CDR2 FQGNSA. The V gene lost 4 bases and the J gene lost 3 bases, with 10 bases spanning the gap. The CDR3 is 13 residues long. The CDR3 DNA follows: TGTGCCAGCAGCTCAAATAGTGGCTACGAGCAGTACTTC. This gives the protein CASSSNSGYEQYF.

This clonotype was counted a few times. The V call is TRBV20-1, the J call TRBJ2-5, with 7 nucleotides matching TRBD2. The germline gives CDR1 DFQATT, CDR2 SNEGSKA (reference sequence). The CDR3 has 14 residues. Trimming removed 3 bases from V and 1 base from J; junction bases left unmatched: 5. CDR3 amino acids: CSASTSGVQETQYF. CDR3 in DNA: TGCAGTGCTAGTACCAGCGGGGTCCAAGAGACCCAGTACTTC.

This chain links TRBV3-1 with TRBJ2-1; D is undetermined. V was shortened by 4 bases and J by 7 bases, with 14 bases between the two germline ends. This CDR3 spans 14 amino acids. The germline V gene has CDR1 LGHDT and CDR2 YNNKEL (reference sequence). This chain's CDR3 is CASSLRPLVNEQFF. CDR3 nucleotides: TGTGCCAGCAGCCTCCGGCCCCTTGTGAATGAGCAGTTCTTC.

Details on this clonotype: With a much larger clone just one base away, this may be a read error. V gene TRBV2 combines with J gene TRBJ2-5; TRBD2 might be the D (6 bases). In germline, CDR1 is SNHLY, CDR2 FYNNEI. CDR3 length: 15 residues. V dropped 1 base and J dropped 7 bases, with 16 bases sitting between them. This CDR3 reads CASSEGGTACVTQYF. The CDR3, as DNA: TGTGCCAGCAGTGAAGGCGGGACGGCCTGTGTGACCCAGTACTTC.

This clonotype turned up a few times. The gene calls are TRBV5-1 and TRBJ2-5; 7 positions match TRBD1. Near its end, the DNA agrees better with TRBJ2-1, so the J call may be wrong. This CDR3 has 15 amino acids. In germline, CDR1 is SGHRS, CDR2 YFSETQ. The CDR3 spells CASSLSQGPGNEQFF. The CDR3 DNA sequence: TGCGCCAGCAGCTTGTCACAGGGGCCTGGCAATGAGCAGTTCTTC.